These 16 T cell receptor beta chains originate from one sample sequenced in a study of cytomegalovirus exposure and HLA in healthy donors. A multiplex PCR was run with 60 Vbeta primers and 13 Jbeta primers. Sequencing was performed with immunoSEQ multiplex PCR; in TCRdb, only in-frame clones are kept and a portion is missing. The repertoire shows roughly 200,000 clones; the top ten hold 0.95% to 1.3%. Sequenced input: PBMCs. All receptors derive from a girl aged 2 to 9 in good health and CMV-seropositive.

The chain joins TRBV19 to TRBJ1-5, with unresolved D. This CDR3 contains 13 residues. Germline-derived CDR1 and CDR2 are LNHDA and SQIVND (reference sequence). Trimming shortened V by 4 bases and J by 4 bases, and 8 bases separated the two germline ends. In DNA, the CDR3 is TGTGCCAGTAGTAATACGGGGAATCAGCCCCAGCATTTT. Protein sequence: CASSNTGNQPQHF.

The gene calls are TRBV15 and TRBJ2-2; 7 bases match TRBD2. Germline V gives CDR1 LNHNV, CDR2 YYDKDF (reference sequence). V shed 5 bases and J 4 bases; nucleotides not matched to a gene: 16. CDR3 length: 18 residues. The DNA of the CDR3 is TGTGCCACCAGCGGGTCCGCGGGGGAACCGCGAACCACCGGGGAGCTGTTTTTT. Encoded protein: CATSGSAGEPRTTGELFF.

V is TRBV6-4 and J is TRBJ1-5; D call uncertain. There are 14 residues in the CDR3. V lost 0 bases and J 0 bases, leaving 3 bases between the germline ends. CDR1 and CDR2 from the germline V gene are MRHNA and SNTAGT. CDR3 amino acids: CASSDSYSNQPQHF. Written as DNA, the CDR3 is TGTGCCAGCAGTGACTCATATAGCAATCAGCCCCAGCATTTT.

In DNA, the CDR3 is TGTGCCAGCCAGCGGGGGGCTGAGCAGTTCTTC. It is translated as CASQRGAEQFF. The chain has TRBV11-2 and TRBJ2-1, with 9 bases that match TRBD2. Per the germline V gene, CDR1 is SGHAT and CDR2 is FQNNGV. Trimming at V came to 8 bases and at J to 9 bases, leaving 2 bases not matched to a gene. The CDR3 spans 11 residues.

This chain's CDR3 is CASSLSRTSGRTGELFF. As DNA, the CDR3 is TGTGCCAGCAGTTTATCTAGGACTAGCGGTCGCACCGGGGAGCTGTTTTTT. The rearrangement uses TRBV27 and TRBJ2-2; 10 nucleotides agree with TRBD2. The CDR3 loop spans 17 amino acids. V shed 0 bases, J shed 4 bases, and the junction held 5 bases outside the gene matches. The germline V gene has CDR1 MNHEY and CDR2 SMNVEV (reference sequence).

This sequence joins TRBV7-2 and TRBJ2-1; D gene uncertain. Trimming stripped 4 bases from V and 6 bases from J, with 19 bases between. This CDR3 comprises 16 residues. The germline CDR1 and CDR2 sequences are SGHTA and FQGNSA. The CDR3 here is CASSSRRLTEPNEQFF. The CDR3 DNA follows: TGTGCCAGCAGCTCACGGAGATTAACGGAACCCAATGAGCAGTTCTTC.

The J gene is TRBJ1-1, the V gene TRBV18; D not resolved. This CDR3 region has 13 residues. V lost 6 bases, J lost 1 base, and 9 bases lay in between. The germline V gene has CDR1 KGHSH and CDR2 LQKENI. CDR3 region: CASSQSANTEAFF. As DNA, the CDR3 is TGTGCCAGCTCCCAGAGCGCGAACACTGAAGCTTTCTTT.

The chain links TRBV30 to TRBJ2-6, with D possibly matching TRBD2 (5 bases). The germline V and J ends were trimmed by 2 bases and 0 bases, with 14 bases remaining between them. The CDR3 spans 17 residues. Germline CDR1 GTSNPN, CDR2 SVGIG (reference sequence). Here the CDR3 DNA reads TGTGCCTGGAGTCGACGGGGATCCAGCTCTGGGGCCAACGTCCTGACTTTC. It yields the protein CAWSRRGSSSGANVLTF.

The CDR3 sequence is CASSQDVRTYSTNEKLFF. The CDR3 coding sequence is TGCGCCAGCAGCCAAGATGTTAGAACCTATTCAACTAATGAAAAACTGTTTTTT. The gene calls are TRBV4-1 and TRBJ1-4, with no clear D. CDR3 size: 18 residues. Germline CDR1 reads MGHRA; CDR2 reads YSYEKL. Trimming left V 0 bases short and J 0 bases short, with 14 bases between.

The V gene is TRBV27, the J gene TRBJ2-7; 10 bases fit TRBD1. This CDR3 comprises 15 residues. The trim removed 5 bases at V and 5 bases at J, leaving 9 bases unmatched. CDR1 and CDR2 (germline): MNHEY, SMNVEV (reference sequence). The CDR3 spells CASSLDRGRIDEQYF. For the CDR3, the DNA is TGTGCCAGCAGTCTAGACAGGGGGCGCATCGACGAGCAGTACTTC.

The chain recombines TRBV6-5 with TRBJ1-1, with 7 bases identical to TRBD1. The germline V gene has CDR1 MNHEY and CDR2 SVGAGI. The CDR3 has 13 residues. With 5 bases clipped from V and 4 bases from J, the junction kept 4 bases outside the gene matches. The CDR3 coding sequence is TGTGCCAGCAGTCGACAGGGTGGCACTGAAGCTTTCTTT. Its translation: CASSRQGGTEAFF.

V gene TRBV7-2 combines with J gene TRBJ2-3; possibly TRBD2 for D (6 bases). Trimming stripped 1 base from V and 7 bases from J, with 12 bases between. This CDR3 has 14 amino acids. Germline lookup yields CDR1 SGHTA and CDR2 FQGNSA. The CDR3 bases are TGTGCCAGCAGCTTAGGGGCGGGACCATATACGCAGTATTTT. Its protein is CASSLGAGPYTQYF.

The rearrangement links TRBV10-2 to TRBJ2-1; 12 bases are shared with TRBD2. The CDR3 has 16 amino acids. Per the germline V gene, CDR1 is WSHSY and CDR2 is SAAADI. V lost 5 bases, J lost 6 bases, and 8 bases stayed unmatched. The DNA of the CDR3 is TGCGCCAGCAGTTTACCCCTAGCGGGAGGGCCCAATGAGCAGTTCTTC. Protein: CASSLPLAGGPNEQFF.

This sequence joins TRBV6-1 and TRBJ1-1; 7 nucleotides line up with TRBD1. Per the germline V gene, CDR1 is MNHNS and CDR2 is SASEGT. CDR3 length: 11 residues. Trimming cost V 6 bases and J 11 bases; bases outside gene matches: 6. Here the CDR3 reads CASRTGPAAFF. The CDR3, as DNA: TGTGCCAGCAGGACAGGGCCTGCCGCTTTCTTT.

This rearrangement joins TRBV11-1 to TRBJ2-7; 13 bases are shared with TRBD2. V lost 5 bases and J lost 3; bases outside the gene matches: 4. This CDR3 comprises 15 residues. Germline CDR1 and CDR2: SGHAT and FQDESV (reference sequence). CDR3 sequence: CASSAGTSGIYEQYF. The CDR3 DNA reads TGTGCCAGCAGCGCCGGGACTAGCGGGATCTACGAGCAGTACTTC. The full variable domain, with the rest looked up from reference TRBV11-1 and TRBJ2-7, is EAEVAQSPRYKITEKSQAVAFWCDPISGHATLYWYRQILGQGPELLVQFQDESVVDDSQLPKDRFSAERLKGVDSTLKIQPAELGDSAMYLCASSAGTSGIYEQYFGPGTRLTVT.

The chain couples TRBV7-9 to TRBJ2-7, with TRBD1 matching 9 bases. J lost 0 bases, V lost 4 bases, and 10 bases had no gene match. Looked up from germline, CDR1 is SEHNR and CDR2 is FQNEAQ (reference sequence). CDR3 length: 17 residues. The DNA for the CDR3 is TGTGCCAGCAGCTCGCCGGAACAGGGGGCACTCTCCTACGAGCAGTACTTC. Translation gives CASSSPEQGALSYEQYF.